This T cell receptor (beta chain) was identified during a study of PD-1 blockade in mismatch repair-deficient tumors. Study-level results: Rapid post-treatment expansion, then contraction, generally preceding radiologic response, marked tumor-resident clones.

A note on this clone: As yet, its antigen is unknown.

All patients were mismatch repair deficient, assessed by either PCR or immunohistochemistry. TCR sequencing covered three patients who responded to pembrolizumab. The protocol was immunoSEQ multiplex PCR, while the TCRdb copy is restricted to in-frame clones and leaves out a portion. The sample contains 120,000 or so clones, about 86% of which appear only once. Sequencing used peripheral blood, obtained 44 weeks after starting pembrolizumab. The TCR originated in an adult with mismatch repair-deficient cancer.

The chain's CDR3 is CASSISRDRGGETQYF. CDR3 DNA sequence: TGTGCCAGCAGCATCTCCCGGGACAGGGGTGGAGAGACCCAGTACTTC. V gene TRBV6-6 combines with J gene TRBJ2-5, with 10 positions matching TRBD1. Germline V gene lookup returns CDR1 MNHNY and CDR2 SVGAGI (reference sequence). This CDR3 has 16 residues. V lost 6 bases, J lost 4 bases, and 11 bases stayed unmatched.